This paragraph reports one TCR beta chain. Clones were sequenced by immunoSEQ multiplex PCR, and TCRdb holds only the in-frame ones, with some missing. The sample has some 120,000 clones; more than 75% are singletons. This CDR3 comprises 14 residues. CDR1 SGHTA and CDR2 FQGNSA come from the germline V gene. J was trimmed by 0 bases and V by 5 bases; bases with no gene match: 3. This record belongs to a study of T cell responses to AZD1222 COVID-19 vaccine. The receptor was derived from an adult in good health. Here the sequenced sample was peripheral blood, taken on day 0 of AZD1222 vaccination. This rearrangement joins TRBV7-2 to TRBJ1-1; 7 bases map to TRBD1. Here the CDR3 reads CASSPGQLNTEAFF. CDR3 DNA sequence: TGTGCCAGCAGCCCGGGACAGCTGAACACTGAAGCTTTCTTT.